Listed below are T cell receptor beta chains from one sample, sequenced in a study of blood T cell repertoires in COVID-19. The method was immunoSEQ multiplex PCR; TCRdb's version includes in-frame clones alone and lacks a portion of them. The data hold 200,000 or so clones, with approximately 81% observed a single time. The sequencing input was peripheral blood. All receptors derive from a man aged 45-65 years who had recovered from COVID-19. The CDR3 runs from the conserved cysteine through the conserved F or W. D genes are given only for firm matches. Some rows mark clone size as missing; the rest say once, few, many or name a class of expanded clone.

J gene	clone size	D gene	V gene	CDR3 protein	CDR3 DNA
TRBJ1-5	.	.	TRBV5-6	CASSYGGGWNQPQHF	TGTGCCAGCAGCTATGGCGGGGGGTGGAATCAGCCCCAGCATTTT
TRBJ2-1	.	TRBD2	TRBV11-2	CASSFGGRGRNEQFF	TGTGCCAGCAGCTTCGGCGGGAGGGGCCGTAATGAGCAGTTCTTC
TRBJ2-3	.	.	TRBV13	CASSLDRTGGVPDTQYF	TGTGCCAGCAGCTTAGACCGGACAGGAGGGGTGCCAGATACGCAGTATTTT
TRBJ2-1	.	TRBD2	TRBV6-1	CASSEHSGTSLYNEQFF	TGTGCCAGCAGTGAACATTCCGGGACTAGCCTCTACAATGAGCAGTTCTTC
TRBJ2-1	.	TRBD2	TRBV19	CASTFSGNNEQFF	TGTGCCAGTACCTTTAGCGGGAACAATGAGCAGTTCTTC
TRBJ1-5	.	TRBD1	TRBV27	CASSTTGVGNQPQHF	TGTGCCAGCAGTACCACAGGGGTAGGCAATCAGCCCCAGCATTTT
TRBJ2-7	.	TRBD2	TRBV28	CASTTWGGSSYEQYF	TGTGCCAGCACTACGTGGGGAGGGAGCTCCTACGAGCAGTACTTC
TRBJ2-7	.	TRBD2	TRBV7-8	CASSLGTSGTPYEQYF	TGTGCCAGCAGCTTAGGGACTAGCGGGACACCCTACGAGCAGTACTTC
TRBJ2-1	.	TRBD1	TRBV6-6	CASSRSRDRGWVVVNEQFF	TGTGCCAGCAGTCGGTCCCGGGACAGGGGATGGGTGGTGGTCAATGAGCAGTTCTTC
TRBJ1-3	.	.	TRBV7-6	CASSQRTSSGGNTIYF	TGTGCCAGCAGCCAGAGGACAAGCTCTGGGGGAAACACCATATATTTT
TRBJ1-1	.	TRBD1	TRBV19	CASTRTGEPNTEAFF	TGTGCCAGTACCCGGACAGGGGAACCGAACACTGAAGCTTTCTTT
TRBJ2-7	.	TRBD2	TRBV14	CASSLRLAGASYEQYF	TGTGCCAGCAGCTTACGACTAGCGGGAGCCTCATACGAGCAGTACTTC
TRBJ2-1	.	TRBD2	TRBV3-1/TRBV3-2	CASSQPGTSFANEQFF	TGTGCCAGCAGCCAGCCGGGGACTAGCTTTGCCAATGAGCAGTTCTTC
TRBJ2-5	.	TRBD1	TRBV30	CAFSLTGGETQYF	TGTGCCTTTTCACTTACAGGGGGAGAGACCCAGTACTTC
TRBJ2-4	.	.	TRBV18	CASSLTGLPDTKNIQYF	TGTGCCAGCTCACTCACTGGACTGCCTGACACCAAAAACATTCAGTACTTC
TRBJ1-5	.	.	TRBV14	CASSQDMGAGQPQHF	TGTGCCAGCAGCCAAGATATGGGGGCGGGCCAGCCCCAGCATTTT
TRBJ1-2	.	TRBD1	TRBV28	CASSPDRVGYTF	TGTGCCAGCAGTCCAGACAGGGTTGGCTACACCTTC
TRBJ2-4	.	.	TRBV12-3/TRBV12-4	CASLGVQPLLYF	TGTGCCAGCCTCGGGGTCCAGCCTTTATTGTACTTC
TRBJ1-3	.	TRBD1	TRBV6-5	CASSYFDRASGNTIYF	TGTGCCAGCAGTTACTTCGACAGGGCCTCTGGAAACACCATATATTTT
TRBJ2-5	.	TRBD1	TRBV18	CASSPTGYQETQYF	TGTGCCAGCTCGCCGACAGGGTACCAAGAGACCCAGTACTTC
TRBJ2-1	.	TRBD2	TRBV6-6	CASSYRGGYNEQFF	TGTGCCAGCAGTTACCGCGGGGGTTACAATGAGCAGTTCTTC
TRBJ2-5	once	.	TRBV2	CASRGQGTHQETQYF	TGTGCCAGCAGAGGGCAGGGAACCCACCAAGAGACCCAGTACTTC
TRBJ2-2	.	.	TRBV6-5	CASSSIYRTGELFF	TGTGCCAGCAGTTCAATCTATCGCACCGGGGAGCTGTTTTTT
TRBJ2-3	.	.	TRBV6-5	CASSSEGAGDTQYF	TGTGCCAGCAGCAGCGAAGGGGCTGGGGATACGCAGTATTTT
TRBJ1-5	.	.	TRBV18	CASSPTVDQPQHF	TGTGCCAGCTCACCGACAGTAGATCAGCCCCAGCATTTT
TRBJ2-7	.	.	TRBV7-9	CASSLFSLGHSYEQYF	TGTGCCAGCAGCTTATTTAGCCTGGGACACTCCTACGAGCAGTACTTC
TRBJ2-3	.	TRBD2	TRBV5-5	CASSLGGRADTQYF	TGTGCCAGCAGCTTGGGTGGGAGGGCAGATACGCAGTATTTT
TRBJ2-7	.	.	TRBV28	CASRQGGYEQYF	TGTGCCAGCAGACAGGGCGGCTACGAGCAGTACTTC
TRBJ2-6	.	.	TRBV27	CASSFQKSSGANVLTF	TGTGCCAGCAGTTTCCAAAAGAGCTCTGGGGCCAACGTCCTGACTTTC
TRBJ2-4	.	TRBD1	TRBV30	CAWSRTGGFGAKNIQYF	TGTGCCTGGAGTCGGACAGGGGGCTTTGGGGCCAAAAACATTCAGTACTTC
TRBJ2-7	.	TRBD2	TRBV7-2	CASSPPGLAGGTYEQYF	TGTGCCAGCAGCCCCCCGGGACTAGCGGGAGGTACCTACGAGCAGTACTTC
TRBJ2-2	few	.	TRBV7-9	CASSLDSGARGTGELFF	TGTGCCAGCAGCTTGGACTCGGGAGCTAGGGGCACCGGGGAGCTGTTTTTT
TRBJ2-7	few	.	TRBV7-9	CASSLGQVRNEQYF	TGTGCCAGCAGCTTAGGACAGGTTCGGAACGAGCAGTACTTC
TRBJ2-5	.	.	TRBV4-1	CASTRTGAGGVETQYF	TGCGCCAGCACGAGGACAGGGGCGGGGGGTGTGGAGACCCAGTACTTC
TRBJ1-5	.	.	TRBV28	CASSLWTAGQPQHF	TGTGCCAGCAGTTTATGGACAGCAGGTCAGCCCCAGCATTTT
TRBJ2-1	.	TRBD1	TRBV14	CASSLWTGKRPSSYNEQFF	TGTGCCAGCAGCCTTTGGACAGGGAAGCGACCGAGCTCCTACAATGAGCAGTTCTTC
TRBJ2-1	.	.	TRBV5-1	CASSPGPGGNNNEQFF	TGCGCCAGCAGCCCGGGGCCGGGCGGGAACAACAATGAGCAGTTCTTC
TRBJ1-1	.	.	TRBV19	CASSAPHRASNTEAFF	TGTGCCAGTAGTGCACCCCACAGGGCATCGAACACTGAAGCTTTCTTT
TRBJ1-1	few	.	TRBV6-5	CASSLGWGRTEAFF	TGTGCCAGCAGCCTCGGGTGGGGGAGGACTGAAGCTTTCTTT
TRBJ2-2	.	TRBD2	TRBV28	CASSPGTIAGELFF	TGTGCCAGCAGCCCCGGGACTATAGCCGGGGAGCTGTTTTTT
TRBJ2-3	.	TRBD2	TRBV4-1	CASSQGSLAGPKIPDTQYF	TGCGCCAGCAGCCAAGGTAGCCTAGCGGGACCGAAAATCCCGGATACGCAGTATTTT
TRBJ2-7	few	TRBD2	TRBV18	CASSPPGLAGVSYEQYF	TGTGCCAGCTCACCACCGGGACTAGCGGGCGTATCCTACGAGCAGTACTTC
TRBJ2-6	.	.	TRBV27	CASSTTRSGANVLTF	TGTGCCAGCAGCACCACTCGGTCTGGGGCCAACGTCCTGACTTTC
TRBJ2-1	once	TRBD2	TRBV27	CASSFSRTSGRIANEQFF	TGTGCCAGCAGTTTTTCTAGGACTAGCGGGAGAATAGCGAATGAGCAGTTCTTC
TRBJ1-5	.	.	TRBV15	CATSKESFSSFSNQPQHF	TGTGCCACCAGCAAGGAGTCATTTTCGTCCTTTAGCAATCAGCCCCAGCATTTT
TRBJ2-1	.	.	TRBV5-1	CASSLYIGEVSYNEQFF	TGCGCCAGCAGCTTGTATATAGGGGAGGTTTCCTACAATGAGCAGTTCTTC
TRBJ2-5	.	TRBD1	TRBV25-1	CASSTWEQGIRETQYF	TGTGCCAGCAGCACTTGGGAACAGGGGATACGGGAGACCCAGTACTTC
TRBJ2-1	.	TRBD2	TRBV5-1	CASSGVAGGREQFF	TGCGCCAGCAGCGGGGTAGCGGGAGGCCGGGAGCAGTTCTTC
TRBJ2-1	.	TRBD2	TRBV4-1	CASSQAPSGVYNEQFF	TGCGCCAGCAGCCAAGCTCCTAGCGGGGTGTACAATGAGCAGTTCTTC